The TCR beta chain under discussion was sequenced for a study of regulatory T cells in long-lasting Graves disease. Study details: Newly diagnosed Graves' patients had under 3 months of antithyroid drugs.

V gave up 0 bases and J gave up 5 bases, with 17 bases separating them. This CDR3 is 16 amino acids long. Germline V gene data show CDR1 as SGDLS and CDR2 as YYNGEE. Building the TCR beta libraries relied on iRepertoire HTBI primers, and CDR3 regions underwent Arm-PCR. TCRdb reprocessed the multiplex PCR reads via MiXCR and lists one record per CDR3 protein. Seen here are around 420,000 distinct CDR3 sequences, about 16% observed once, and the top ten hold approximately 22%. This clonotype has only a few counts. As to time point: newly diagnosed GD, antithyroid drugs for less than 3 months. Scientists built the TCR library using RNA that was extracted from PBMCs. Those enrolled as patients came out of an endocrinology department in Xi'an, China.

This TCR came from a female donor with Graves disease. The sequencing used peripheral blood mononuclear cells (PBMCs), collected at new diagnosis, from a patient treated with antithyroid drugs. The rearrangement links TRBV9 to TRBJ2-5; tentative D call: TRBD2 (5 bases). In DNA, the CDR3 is TGTGCCAGCAGCGTAGGCGGAGGCCACGAAACGGAGACCCAGTACTTC. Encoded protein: CASSVGGGHETETQYF.